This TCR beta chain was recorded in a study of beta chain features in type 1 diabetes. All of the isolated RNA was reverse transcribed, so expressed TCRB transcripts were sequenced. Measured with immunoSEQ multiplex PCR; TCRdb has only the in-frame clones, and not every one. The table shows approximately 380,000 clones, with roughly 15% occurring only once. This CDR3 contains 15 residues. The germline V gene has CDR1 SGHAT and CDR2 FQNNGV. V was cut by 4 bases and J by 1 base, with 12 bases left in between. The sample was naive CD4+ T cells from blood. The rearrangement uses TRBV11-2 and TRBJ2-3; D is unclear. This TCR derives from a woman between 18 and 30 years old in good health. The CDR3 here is CASSSSWQGTDTQYF. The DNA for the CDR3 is TGTGCCAGCAGCTCAAGTTGGCAAGGCACAGATACGCAGTATTTT.